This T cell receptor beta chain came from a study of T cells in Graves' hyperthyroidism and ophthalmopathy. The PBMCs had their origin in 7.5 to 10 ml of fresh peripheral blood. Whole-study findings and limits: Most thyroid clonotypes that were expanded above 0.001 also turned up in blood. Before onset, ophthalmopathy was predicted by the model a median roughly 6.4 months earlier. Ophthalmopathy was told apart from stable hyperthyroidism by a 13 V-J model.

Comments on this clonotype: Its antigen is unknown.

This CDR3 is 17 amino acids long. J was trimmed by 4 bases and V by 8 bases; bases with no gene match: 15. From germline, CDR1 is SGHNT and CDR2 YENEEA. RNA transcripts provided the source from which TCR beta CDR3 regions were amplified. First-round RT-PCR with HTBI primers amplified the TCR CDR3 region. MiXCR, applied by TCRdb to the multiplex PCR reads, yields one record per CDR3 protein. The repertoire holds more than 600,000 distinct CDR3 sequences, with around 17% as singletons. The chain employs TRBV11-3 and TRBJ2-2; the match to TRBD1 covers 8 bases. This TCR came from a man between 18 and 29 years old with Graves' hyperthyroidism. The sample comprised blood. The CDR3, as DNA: TGTGCCAGCGGCTCATCTGCCGCAGGGGGCGTCACCGGGGAGCTGTTTTTT. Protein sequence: CASGSSAAGGVTGELFF.